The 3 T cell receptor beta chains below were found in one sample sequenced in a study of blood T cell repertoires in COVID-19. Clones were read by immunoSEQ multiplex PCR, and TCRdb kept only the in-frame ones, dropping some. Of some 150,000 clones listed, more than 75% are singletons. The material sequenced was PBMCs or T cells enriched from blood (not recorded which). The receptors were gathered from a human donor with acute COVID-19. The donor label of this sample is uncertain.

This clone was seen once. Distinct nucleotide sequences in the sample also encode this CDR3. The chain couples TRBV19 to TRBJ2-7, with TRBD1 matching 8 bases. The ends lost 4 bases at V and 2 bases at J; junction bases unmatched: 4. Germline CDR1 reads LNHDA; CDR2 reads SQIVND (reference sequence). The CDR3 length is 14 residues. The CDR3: CASSTGQGPYEQYF. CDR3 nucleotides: TGTGCCAGTAGTACAGGACAGGGCCCCTACGAGCAGTACTTC.

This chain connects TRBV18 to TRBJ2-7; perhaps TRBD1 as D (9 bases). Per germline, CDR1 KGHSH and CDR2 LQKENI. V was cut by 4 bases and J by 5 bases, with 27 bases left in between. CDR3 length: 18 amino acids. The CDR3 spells CASSRLPRGGTGSHEQYF. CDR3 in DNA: TGTGCCAGCTCACGGCTCCCTCGGGGGGGGACAGGGTCGCACGAGCAGTACTTC.

The CDR3: CASSGGTSGGTQYF. The CDR3 bases are TGTGCCAGCAGTGGCGGGACTAGCGGGGGGACCCAGTACTTC. The chain is built from TRBV9 and TRBJ2-5, with 14 positions matching TRBD2. Germline V gene lookup returns CDR1 SGDLS and CDR2 YYNGEE. The length of the CDR3 is 14 residues. V lost 5 bases and J lost 7; bases outside the gene matches: 4.